The clone carrying this T cell receptor (beta chain) was recorded once. What it recognizes is unknown. Method: immunoSEQ multiplex PCR; TCRdb's copy keeps in-frame clones and lacks some. Among 150,000 or so clones listed, around 93% were seen once. These data belong to a study of T cell responses to AZD1222 COVID-19 vaccine. Per the germline V gene, CDR1 is LNHDA and CDR2 is SQIVND (reference sequence). V shed 11 bases and J shed 0 bases, with 11 bases lying between them. This CDR3 has 13 amino acids. Findings and limits, study-wide: Scientists sampled the repertoires only once the peak T cell response had passed. Just a handful of people given AZD1222 tested seropositive at baseline.

The V and J genes are TRBV19 and TRBJ1-5; D call uncertain. The sample here was peripheral blood, taken on day 0 of AZD1222 vaccination. The TCR originated in an adult in good health. CDR3 DNA sequence: TGTGCCGCGGCACAGTATAGCAATCAGCCCCAGCATTTT. This translates into CAAAQYSNQPQHF.